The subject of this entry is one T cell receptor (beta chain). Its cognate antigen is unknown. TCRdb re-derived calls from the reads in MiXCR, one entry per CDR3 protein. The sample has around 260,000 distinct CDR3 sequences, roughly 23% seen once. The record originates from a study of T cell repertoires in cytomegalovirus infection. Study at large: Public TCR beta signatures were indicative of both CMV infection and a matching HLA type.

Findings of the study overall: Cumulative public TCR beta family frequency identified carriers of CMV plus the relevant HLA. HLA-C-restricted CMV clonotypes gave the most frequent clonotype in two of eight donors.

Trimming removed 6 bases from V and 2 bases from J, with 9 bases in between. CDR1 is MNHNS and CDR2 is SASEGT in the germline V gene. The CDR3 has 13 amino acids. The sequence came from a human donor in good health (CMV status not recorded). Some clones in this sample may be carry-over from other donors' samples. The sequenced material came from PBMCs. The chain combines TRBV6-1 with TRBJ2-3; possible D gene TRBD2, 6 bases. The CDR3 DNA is TGTGCCAGCAGGGCTAGCGCCACAGATACGCAGTATTTT. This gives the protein CASRASATDTQYF.